This passage covers 20 T cell receptor beta chains from one sample sequenced in a study of breast tumors, draining lymph nodes, adjacent tissues. TCRdb redid the calling of the multiplex PCR reads with MiXCR, one entry per CDR3 protein. In the table there are about 270,000 distinct CDR3 sequences, under 35% of which are singletons. The lymph nodes were axillary draining lymph nodes from breast cancer patients. Sequencing used axillary lymph node tissue. Receptors originate from a female donor with breast cancer. Some clones in this sample may be carry-over from other donors' samples.

There are many counts of this clonotype. The chain has TRBV7-6 and TRBJ2-5, with TRBD2 matching over 10 bases. Germline V gene sequence: CDR1 SGHVS, CDR2 FNYEAQ. The CDR3 contains 16 residues. J lost 1 base, V lost 1 base, and 3 bases had no gene match. CDR3 nucleotide sequence: TGTGCCAGCAGCTTAGTTCTAGCGGGAGCCCAAGAGACCCAGTACTTC. Encoded protein: CASSLVLAGAQETQYF.

The V call is TRBV20-1, the J call TRBJ2-5; possibly TRBD1 or TRBD2 for D (5 bases each). Germline CDR1 DFQATT, CDR2 SNEGSKA (reference sequence). Trimming cost V 6 bases and J 9 bases, with 14 bases left between them. This CDR3 spans 11 amino acids. Here the CDR3 reads CSALGPRAQYF. DNA for the CDR3: TGCAGTGCCCTGGGACCACGAGCCCAGTACTTC.

V is TRBV6-1 and J is TRBJ2-5; TRBD2 matches 7 bases. Germline V gene sequence: CDR1 MNHNS, CDR2 SASEGT. This CDR3 spans 13 amino acids. Germline trimming cut 3 bases from V and 4 bases from J; bases unmatched to any gene: 2. CDR3 in DNA: TGTGCCAGCAGTGACACGGGAGGAGAGACCCAGTACTTC. Translated: CASSDTGGETQYF.

The sample holds a few counts of this clonotype. This could be a read error, since a much larger clone is one nucleotide away. The rearrangement joins TRBV20-1 to TRBJ2-3, with a weak D call TRBD2 (7 bases). Trimming removed 3 bases from V and 4 bases from J, with 11 bases in between. CDR1 and CDR2 from the germline V gene are DFQATT and SNEGSKA (reference sequence). The CDR3 covers 13 residues. The CDR3 bases are TGCAGTGCTAGGAGGGGGGGCGCAGATACGCAGTATTTT. It codes for CSARRGGADTQYF.

This clonotype was counted ten times or more. The chain has TRBV7-8 and TRBJ1-4; D unresolved. Looked up from germline, CDR1 is SGHVS and CDR2 is FQNEAQ. V was shortened by 1 base and J by 4 bases, with 10 bases between the two germline ends. This CDR3 contains 15 residues. The CDR3 nucleotides read TGTGCCAGCAGCTTAGACGGGGAGATTAATGAAAAACTGTTTTTT. It encodes CASSLDGEINEKLFF.

At least ten counts were recorded for this clonotype. CDR3 coding DNA: TGTGCCAGCAGGCAATTGCTACAGGGGGCTTACGAGCAGTACTTC. The encoded protein is CASRQLLQGAYEQYF. The chain has TRBV6-6 and TRBJ2-7, with 9 bases aligning to TRBD1. This CDR3 region has 15 residues. The germline V gene has CDR1 MNHNY and CDR2 SVGAGI (reference sequence). With V trimmed by 6 bases and J by 4 bases, 10 bases remained unmatched.

This clonotype has at least ten counts. The gene calls are TRBV9 and TRBJ1-5; D unclear. The length of the CDR3 is 13 residues. The V and J ends lost 3 bases and 6 bases respectively, with 10 bases between them. CDR1 and CDR2 from the germline V gene are SGDLS and YYNGEE. The CDR3: CASSGEGGQPQHF. The CDR3, as DNA: TGTGCCAGCAGCGGCGAAGGAGGTCAGCCCCAGCATTTT. The complete variable domain, with remaining parts taken from reference TRBV9 and TRBJ1-5, reads DSGVTQTPKHLITATGQRVTLRCSPRSGDLSVYWYQQSLDQGLQFLIQYYNGEERAKGNILERFSAQQFPDLHSELNLSSLELGDSALYFCASSGEGGQPQHFGDGTRLSIL.

With regard to this clonotype: Mismatch with germline at one junction end may stem from a read error. The genes are TRBV5-5 and TRBJ2-7; 9 bases map to TRBD2. The length of the CDR3 is 12 residues. Germline V gene data show CDR1 as SGHKS and CDR2 as YYEKEE (reference sequence). CDR3 DNA sequence: TGCGCCAGCGGTGGACTAGCGCGAGAGCGGTACTTC. Protein product: CASGGLARERYF. The full variable domain, its missing parts supplied by reference TRBV5-5 and TRBJ2-7, is DAGVTQSPTHLIKTRGQQVTLRCSPISGHKSVSWYQQVLGQGPQFIFQYYEKEERGRGNFPDRFSARQFPNYSSELNVNALLLGDSALYLCASGGLARERYFGPGTRLTVT.

This clonotype came up many times. The chain joins TRBV27 to TRBJ2-5, with unresolved D. From germline, CDR1 is MNHEY and CDR2 SMNVEV (reference sequence). The ends were cut back, 2 bases at V and 7 bases at J, with 14 bases in the middle. The CDR3 length is 14 residues. The CDR3 DNA reads TGTGCCAGCAGTTTAGATTTAGGATGGGGGACCCAGTACTTC. As protein: CASSLDLGWGTQYF.

The sample holds a few counts of this clonotype. This may stem from a read error, because a much larger clone lies one nucleotide away. The rearrangement links TRBV5-8 to TRBJ1-4; D might be TRBD1 (6 bases). Germline V gene sequence: CDR1 SGHTS, CDR2 YDEGEE. The ends were cut back, 7 bases at V and 10 bases at J, with 20 bases in the middle. The CDR3 consists of 14 residues. The CDR3 nucleotides are TGTGCCAGCTGTCTGGGGGACACGGCTTCAAAACTGTTTTTT. Protein: CASCLGDTASKLFF.

This clonotype appeared many times. This sequence joins TRBV5-6 and TRBJ2-7, with 11 positions matching TRBD2. J was trimmed by 4 bases and V by 2 bases; bases with no gene match: 5. CDR1 and CDR2 (germline): SGHDT, YYEEEE. The CDR3 covers 15 residues. In DNA, the CDR3 is TGTGCCAGCAGCTTCGGGACTAGCGGATGGTACGAGCAGTACTTC. Protein product: CASSFGTSGWYEQYF.

This clonotype appeared a few times. V gene TRBV18 combines with J gene TRBJ2-1; D is uncertain. The CDR3 runs to 12 residues. Germline assignment: CDR1 KGHSH and CDR2 LQKENI. The V end lost 3 bases, the J end lost 10 bases, and 10 bases lay between the germline ends. Here the CDR3 DNA reads TGTGCCAGCTCACCCTTCGGTAGCGAGCAGTTCTTC. Translated, it gives CASSPFGSEQFF.

In this sample, this clonotype turned up many times. This rearrangement joins TRBV5-1 to TRBJ2-7; D is ambiguous. CDR3 length: 13 amino acids. Trimming left V 5 bases short and J 1 base short, with 10 bases between. Germline CDR1 and CDR2: SGHRS and YFSETQ. The CDR3 region is CASSDKSSYEQYF. Here the CDR3 DNA reads TGCGCCAGCAGTGACAAATCGTCCTACGAGCAGTACTTC.

The rearrangement uses TRBV10-3 and TRBJ1-3, with a tentative D call TRBD1 (5 bases). Deletions cut 11 bases from V and 0 bases from J, with 20 bases between. Germline CDR1 and CDR2: ENHRY and SYGVKD. CDR3 size: 16 residues. The CDR3 loop is CASGTPHKSSGNTIYF. The CDR3 DNA reads TGTGCCTCAGGGACCCCACATAAGAGCTCTGGAAACACCATATATTTT.

This clonotype was observed many times. The gene calls are TRBV14 and TRBJ2-7; 7 positions agree with TRBD2. Germline V gene sequence: CDR1 SGHDN, CDR2 FVKESK. The CDR3 is made up of 15 amino acids. V lost 1 base to trimming and J lost 3 bases; unmatched junction nucleotides: 6. CDR3 sequence reads: CASSQAISGRYEQYF. The CDR3 region has the DNA TGTGCCAGCAGCCAAGCCATTAGCGGGCGCTACGAGCAGTACTTC.

The chain has TRBV7-9 and TRBJ2-2, with D maybe TRBD1 (6 bases). The CDR3 has 15 amino acids. V was shortened by 3 bases and J by 6 bases, with 14 bases between the two germline ends. Germline values: CDR1 SEHNR, CDR2 FQNEAQ (reference sequence). The CDR3 sequence is CASSFWAGAAGELFF. The CDR3 nucleotides read TGTGCCAGCAGCTTTTGGGCAGGGGCAGCCGGGGAGCTGTTTTTT.

The chain recombines TRBV6-5 with TRBJ1-3, with 12 bases identical to TRBD1. This CDR3 region has 19 residues. The V gene's germline CDR1 is MNHEY and CDR2 SVGAGI. V lost 5 bases to trimming and J lost 1 base; unmatched junction nucleotides: 12. The CDR3 nucleotides are TGTGCCAGCAGTCACCGAGGGACAGGGGGCCTAGTGTCTGGAAACACCATATATTTT. Residues: CASSHRGTGGLVSGNTIYF.

V and J are TRBV25-1 and TRBJ2-1; perhaps TRBD2 as D (5 bases). Germline V gene data show CDR1 as MGHDK and CDR2 as SYGVNS. Trimming removed 8 bases at V and 10 bases at J, with 21 bases between. The CDR3 loop spans 14 amino acids. DNA of the CDR3: TGTGCCAGCTCACCACCGCCTAGCTCGGTAGAGCAGTTCTTC. Its translation is CASSPPPSSVEQFF. Supplemented by reference TRBV25-1 and TRBJ2-1, the full variable domain reads EADIYQTPRYLVIGTGKKITLECSQTMGHDKMYWYQQDPGMELHLIHYSYGVNSTEKGDLSSESTVSRIRTEHFPLTLESARPSHTSQYLCASSPPPSSVEQFFGPGTRLTVL.

This clonotype was seen repeatedly, ten times or more. This chain links TRBV7-9 with TRBJ2-7; TRBD1 aligns across 8 bases. CDR3 length: 15 amino acids. The trim removed 6 bases at V and 4 bases at J, leaving 11 bases unmatched. Germline V gene data show CDR1 as SEHNR and CDR2 as FQNEAQ (reference sequence). The chain's CDR3 is CASSLTGTGGYEQYF. CDR3 bases: TGTGCCAGCAGTTTGACCGGGACAGGTGGATACGAGCAGTACTTC.

This clonotype was observed many times. The chain has TRBV11-3 and TRBJ1-1; D perhaps matches TRBD1 (6 bases). CDR1 is SGHNT, CDR2 YENEEA, per germline. The CDR3 extends over 13 amino acids. The V gene lost 5 bases and the J gene lost 6 bases, with 13 bases spanning the gap. For the CDR3, the DNA is TGTGCCAGCAGCCACAGGGCTGACGCTGAAGCTTTCTTT. Protein sequence: CASSHRADAEAFF.